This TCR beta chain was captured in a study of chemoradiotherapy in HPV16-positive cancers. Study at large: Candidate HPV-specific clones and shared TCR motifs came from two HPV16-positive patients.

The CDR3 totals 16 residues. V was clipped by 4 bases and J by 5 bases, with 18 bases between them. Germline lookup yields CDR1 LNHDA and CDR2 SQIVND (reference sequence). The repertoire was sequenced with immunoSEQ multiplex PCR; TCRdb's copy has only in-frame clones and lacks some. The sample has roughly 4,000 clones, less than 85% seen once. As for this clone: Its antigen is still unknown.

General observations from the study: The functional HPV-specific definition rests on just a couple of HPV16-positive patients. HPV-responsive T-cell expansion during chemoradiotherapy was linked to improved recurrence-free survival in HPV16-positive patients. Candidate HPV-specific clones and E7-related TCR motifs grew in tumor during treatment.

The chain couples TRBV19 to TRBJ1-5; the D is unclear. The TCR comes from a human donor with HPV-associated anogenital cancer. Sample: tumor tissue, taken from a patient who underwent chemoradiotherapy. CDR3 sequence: CASSTGEGHFDQPQHF. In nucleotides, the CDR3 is TGTGCCAGTAGTACCGGGGAAGGGCATTTCGATCAGCCCCAGCATTTT.